This TCR beta chain was retrieved from a study of cytotoxic CD8 clonotypes in ibrutinib-treated CLL. The V gene's germline CDR1 is LNHDA and CDR2 SQIVND (reference sequence). This CDR3 spans 15 amino acids. Trimming left V 7 bases short and J 3 bases short, with 18 bases between. Sequencing was performed with immunoSEQ multiplex PCR; in TCRdb, only in-frame clones are kept and a portion is missing. The repertoire holds about 310,000 clones, with 80% as singletons. The TCR sequence derives from a human donor with chronic lymphocytic leukemia. The rearrangement joins TRBV19 to TRBJ1-1, with D perhaps matching TRBD1 (6 bases). This material consisted of PBMCs, taken before ibrutinib treatment. The CDR3 nucleotides read TGTGCCAGTATCCCCCCGGGGAGGGGGGACACTGAAGCTTTCTTT. Protein product: CASIPPGRGDTEAFF.